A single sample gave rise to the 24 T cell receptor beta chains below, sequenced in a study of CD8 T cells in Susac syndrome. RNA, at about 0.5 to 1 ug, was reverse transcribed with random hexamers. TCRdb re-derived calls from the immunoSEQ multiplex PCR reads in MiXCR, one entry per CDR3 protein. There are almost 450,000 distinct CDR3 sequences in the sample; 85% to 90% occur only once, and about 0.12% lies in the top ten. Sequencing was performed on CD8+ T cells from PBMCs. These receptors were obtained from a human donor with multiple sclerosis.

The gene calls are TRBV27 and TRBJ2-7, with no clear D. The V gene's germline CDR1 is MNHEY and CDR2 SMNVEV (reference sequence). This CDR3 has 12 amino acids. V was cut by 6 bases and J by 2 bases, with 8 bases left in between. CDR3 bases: TGTGCCAGCAGGTCACCGACCTACGAGCAGTACTTC. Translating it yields CASRSPTYEQYF.

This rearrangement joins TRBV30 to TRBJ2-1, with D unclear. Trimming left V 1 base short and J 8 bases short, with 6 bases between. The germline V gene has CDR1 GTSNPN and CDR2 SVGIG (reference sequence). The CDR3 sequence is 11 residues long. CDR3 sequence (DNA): TGTGCCTGGAGTGATGGGGATGAGCAGTTCTTC. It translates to CAWSDGDEQFF.

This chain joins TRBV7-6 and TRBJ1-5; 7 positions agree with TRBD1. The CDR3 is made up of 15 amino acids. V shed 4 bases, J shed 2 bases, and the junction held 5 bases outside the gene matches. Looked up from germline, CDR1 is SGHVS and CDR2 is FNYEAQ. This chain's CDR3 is CASSSGGRGNQPQHF. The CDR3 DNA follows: TGTGCCAGCAGCTCAGGGGGTAGGGGCAATCAGCCCCAGCATTTT.

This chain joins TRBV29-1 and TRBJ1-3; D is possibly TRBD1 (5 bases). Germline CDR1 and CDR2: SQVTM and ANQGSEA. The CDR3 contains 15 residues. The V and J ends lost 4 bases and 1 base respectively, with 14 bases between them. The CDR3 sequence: CSVGGAEGSGNTIYF. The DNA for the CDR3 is TGCAGCGTTGGTGGGGCAGAAGGGTCTGGAAACACCATATATTTT.

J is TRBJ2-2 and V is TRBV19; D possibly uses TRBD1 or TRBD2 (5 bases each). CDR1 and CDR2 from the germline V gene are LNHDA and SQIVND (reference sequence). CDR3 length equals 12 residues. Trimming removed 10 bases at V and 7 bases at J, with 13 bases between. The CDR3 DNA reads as TGTGCCACCACCTGGGGGAACGGGGAGCTGTTTTTT. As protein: CATTWGNGELFF.

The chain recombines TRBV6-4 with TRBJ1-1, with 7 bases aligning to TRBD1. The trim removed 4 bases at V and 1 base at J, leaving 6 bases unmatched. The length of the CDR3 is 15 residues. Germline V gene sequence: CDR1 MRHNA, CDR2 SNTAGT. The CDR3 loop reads CASSVQGGTNTEAFF. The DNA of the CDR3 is TGTGCCAGCAGTGTCCAGGGGGGGACGAACACTGAAGCTTTCTTT.

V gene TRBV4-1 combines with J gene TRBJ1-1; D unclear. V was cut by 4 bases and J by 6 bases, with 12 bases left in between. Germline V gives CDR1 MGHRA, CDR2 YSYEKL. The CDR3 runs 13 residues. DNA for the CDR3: TGCGCCAGCAGCCCCCTCGGAAGCGCTGAAGCTTTCTTT. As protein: CASSPLGSAEAFF.

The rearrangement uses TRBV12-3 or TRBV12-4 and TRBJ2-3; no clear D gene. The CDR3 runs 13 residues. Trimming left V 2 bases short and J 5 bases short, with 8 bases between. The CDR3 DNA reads TGTGCCAGCAGTTTAAGAGCCGGAGATACGCAGTATTTT. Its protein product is CASSLRAGDTQYF.

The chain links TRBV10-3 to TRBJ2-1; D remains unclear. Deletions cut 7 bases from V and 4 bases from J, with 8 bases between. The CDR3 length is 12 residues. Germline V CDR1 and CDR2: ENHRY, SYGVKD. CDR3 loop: CAITRTYNEQFF. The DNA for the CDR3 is TGTGCCATCACTAGAACATACAATGAGCAGTTCTTC.

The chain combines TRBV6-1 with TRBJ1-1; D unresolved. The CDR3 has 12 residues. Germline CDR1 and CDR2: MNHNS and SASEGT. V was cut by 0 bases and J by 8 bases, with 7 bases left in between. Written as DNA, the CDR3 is TGTGCCAGCAGTGAAGCCGGCTCCGAAGCTTTCTTT. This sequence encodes CASSEAGSEAFF.

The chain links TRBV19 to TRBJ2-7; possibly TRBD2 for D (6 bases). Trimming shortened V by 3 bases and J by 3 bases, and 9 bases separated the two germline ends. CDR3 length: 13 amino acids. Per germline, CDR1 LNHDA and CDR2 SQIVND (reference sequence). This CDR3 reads CASSMTRNYEQYF. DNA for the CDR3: TGTGCCAGTAGTATGACTAGGAACTACGAGCAGTACTTC.

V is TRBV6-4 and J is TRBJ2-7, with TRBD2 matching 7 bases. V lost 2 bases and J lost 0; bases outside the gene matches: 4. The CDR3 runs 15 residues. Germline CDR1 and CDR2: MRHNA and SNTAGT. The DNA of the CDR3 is TGTGCCAGCAGTGACCGAGCGGGAAGCTCCTACGAGCAGTACTTC. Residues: CASSDRAGSSYEQYF.

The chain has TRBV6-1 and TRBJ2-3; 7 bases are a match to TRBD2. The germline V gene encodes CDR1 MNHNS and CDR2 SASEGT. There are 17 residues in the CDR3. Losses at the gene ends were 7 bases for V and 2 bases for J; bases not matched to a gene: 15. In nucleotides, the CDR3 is TGTGCCAGCATCGACATCCTCCGAGCGGGGCCCACAGATACGCAGTATTTT. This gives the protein CASIDILRAGPTDTQYF.

The CDR3 DNA sequence: TGTGCCAGCAGTTACGTAGACGGAAAAGGTCGCTATCAGTCTCTATACTCCTACAATGAGCAGTTCTTC. It specifies CASSYVDGKGRYQSLYSYNEQFF. This chain links TRBV6-2 or TRBV6-3 with TRBJ2-1; D is unresolved. Per the germline V gene, CDR1 is MNHEY and CDR2 is SVGEGT. CDR3 length equals 23 residues. With 2 bases removed from V and 0 bases from J, the gap between germline ends came to 32 bases.

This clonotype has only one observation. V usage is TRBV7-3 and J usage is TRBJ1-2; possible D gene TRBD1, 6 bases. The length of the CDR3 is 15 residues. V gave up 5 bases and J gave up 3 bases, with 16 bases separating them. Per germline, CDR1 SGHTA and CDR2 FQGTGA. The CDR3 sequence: CASSPQGGVDYGYTF. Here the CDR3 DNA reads TGTGCCAGCAGCCCCCAAGGGGGGGTCGACTATGGCTACACCTTC.

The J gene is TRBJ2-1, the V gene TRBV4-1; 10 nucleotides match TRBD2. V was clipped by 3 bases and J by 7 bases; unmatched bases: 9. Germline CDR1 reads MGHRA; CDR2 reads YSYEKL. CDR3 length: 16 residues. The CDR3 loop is CASSHGAGGPSNEQFF. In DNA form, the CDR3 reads TGCGCCAGCAGCCATGGAGCGGGAGGGCCCTCGAATGAGCAGTTCTTC.

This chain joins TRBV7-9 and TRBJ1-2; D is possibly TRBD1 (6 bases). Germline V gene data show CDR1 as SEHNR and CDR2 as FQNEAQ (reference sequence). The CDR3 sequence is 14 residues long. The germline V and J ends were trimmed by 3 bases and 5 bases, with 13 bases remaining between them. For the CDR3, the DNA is TGTGCCAGCAGCTTGTCTTACAGGGATTATGGCTACACCTTC. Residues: CASSLSYRDYGYTF.

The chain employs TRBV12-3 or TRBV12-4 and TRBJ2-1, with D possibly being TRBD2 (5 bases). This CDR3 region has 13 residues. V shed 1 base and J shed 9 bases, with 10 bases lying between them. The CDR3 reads CASSLGGVGEQFF. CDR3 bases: TGTGCCAGCAGTTTAGGGGGAGTAGGTGAGCAGTTCTTC.

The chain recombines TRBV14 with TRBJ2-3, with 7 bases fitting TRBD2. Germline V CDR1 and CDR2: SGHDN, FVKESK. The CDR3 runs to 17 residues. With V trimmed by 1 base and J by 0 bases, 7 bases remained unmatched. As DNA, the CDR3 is TGTGCCAGCAGCCAAGGGAGCGGGATGGTTAGCACAGATACGCAGTATTTT. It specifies CASSQGSGMVSTDTQYF.

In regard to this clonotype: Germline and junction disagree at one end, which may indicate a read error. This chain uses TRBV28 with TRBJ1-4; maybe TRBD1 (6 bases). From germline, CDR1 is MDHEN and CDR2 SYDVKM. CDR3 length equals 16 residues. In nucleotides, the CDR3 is TGTGCCAGCAGCTCCCGGGACACGCCAACTAATGAAAAGCTGTTTTTT. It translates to CASSSRDTPTNEKLFF.

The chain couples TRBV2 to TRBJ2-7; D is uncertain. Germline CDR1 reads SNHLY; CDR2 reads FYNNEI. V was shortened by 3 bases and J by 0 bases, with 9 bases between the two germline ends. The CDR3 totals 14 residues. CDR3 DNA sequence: TGTGCCAGCAGTGAGTCAGCTAGCTCCTACGAGCAGTACTTC. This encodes CASSESASSYEQYF.

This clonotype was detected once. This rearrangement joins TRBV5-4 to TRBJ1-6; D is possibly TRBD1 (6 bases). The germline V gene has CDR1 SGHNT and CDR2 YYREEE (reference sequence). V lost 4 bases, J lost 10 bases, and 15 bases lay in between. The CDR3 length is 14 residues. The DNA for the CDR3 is TGTGCCAGCAGCCTGGGGGGGGCACGGTCACCCCTCCACTTT. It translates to CASSLGGARSPLHF. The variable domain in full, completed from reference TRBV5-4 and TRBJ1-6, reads ETGVTQSPTHLIKTRGQQVTLRCSSQSGHNTVSWYQQALGQGPQFIFQYYREEENGRGNFPPRFSGLQFPNYSSELNVNALELDDSALYLCASSLGGARSPLHFGNGTRLTVT.

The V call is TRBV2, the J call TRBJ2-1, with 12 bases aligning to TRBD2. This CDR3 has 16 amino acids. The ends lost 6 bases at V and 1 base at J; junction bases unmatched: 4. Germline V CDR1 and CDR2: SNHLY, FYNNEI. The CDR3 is CASSSTSGRSYNEQFF. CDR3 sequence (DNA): TGTGCCAGCAGCTCAACTAGCGGGAGGTCCTACAATGAGCAGTTCTTC.

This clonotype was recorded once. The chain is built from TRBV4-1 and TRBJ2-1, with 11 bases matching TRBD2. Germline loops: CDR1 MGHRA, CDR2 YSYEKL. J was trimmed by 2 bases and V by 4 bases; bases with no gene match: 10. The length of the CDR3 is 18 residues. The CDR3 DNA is TGCGCCAGCAGCCCCTTAGCGGGGGGGAGCGCGGCCTACAATGAGCAGTTCTTC. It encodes CASSPLAGGSAAYNEQFF.